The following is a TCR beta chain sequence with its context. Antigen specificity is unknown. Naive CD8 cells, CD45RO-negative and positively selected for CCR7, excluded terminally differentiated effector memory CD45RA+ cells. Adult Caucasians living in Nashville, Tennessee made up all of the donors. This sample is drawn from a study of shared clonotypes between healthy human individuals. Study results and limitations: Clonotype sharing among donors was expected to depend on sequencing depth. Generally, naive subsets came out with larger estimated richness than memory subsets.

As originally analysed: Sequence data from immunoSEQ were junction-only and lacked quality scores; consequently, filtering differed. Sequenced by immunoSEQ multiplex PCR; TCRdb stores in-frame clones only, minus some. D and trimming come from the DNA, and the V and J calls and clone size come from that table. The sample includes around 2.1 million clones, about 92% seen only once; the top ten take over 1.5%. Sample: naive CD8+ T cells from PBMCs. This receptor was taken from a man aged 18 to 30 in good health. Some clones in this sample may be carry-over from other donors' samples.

The CDR3 DNA follows: TGTGCCAGCAGCTTAGCTCCGCCAGGCGCAGACACAGATACGCAGTATTTT. Its protein product is CASSLAPPGADTDTQYF. The V gene is TRBV7-9, the J gene TRBJ2-3; D uncertain. Germline V gene data show CDR1 as SEHNR and CDR2 as FQNEAQ (reference sequence). The CDR3 loop spans 17 amino acids. The V end was cut by 0 bases, the J end by 2 bases, with 15 bases between.